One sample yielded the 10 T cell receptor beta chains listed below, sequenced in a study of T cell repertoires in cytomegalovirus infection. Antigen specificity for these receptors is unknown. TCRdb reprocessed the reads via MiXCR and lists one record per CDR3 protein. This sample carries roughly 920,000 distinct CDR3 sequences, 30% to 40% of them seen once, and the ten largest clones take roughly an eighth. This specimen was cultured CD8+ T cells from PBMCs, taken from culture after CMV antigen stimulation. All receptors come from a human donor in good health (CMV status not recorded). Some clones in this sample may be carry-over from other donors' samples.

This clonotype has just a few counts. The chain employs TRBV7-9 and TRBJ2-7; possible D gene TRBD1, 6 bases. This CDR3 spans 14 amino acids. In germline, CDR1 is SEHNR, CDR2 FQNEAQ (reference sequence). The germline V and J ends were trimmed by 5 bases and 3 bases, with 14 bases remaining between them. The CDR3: CASSPTGDNYEQYV. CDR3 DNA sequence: TGTGCCAGCAGCCCGACCGGGGACAACTACGAGCAGTACGTC.

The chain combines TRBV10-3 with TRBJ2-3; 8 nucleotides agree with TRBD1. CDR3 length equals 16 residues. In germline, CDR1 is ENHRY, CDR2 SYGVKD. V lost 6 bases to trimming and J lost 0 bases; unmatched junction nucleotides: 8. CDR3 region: CAIRIRTGGSTDTQYF. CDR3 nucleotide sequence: TGTGCCATCAGGATACGCACAGGGGGGAGCACAGATACGCAGTATTTT.

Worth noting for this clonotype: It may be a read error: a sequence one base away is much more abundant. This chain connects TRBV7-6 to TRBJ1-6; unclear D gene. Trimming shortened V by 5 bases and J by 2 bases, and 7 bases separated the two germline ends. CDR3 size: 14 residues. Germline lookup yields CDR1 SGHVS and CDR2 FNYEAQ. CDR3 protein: CASSHGTYNSPLHF. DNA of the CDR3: TGTGCCAGCAGCCATGGGACCTATAATTCACCCCTCCACTTT.

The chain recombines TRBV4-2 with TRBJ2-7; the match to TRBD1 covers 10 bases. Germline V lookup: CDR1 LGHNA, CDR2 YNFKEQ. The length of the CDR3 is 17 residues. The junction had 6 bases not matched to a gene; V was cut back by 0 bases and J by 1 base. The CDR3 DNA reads TGTGCCAGCAGCCAAGACACTCTGGACAGGGGGTCCTACGAGCAGTACTTC. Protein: CASSQDTLDRGSYEQYF.

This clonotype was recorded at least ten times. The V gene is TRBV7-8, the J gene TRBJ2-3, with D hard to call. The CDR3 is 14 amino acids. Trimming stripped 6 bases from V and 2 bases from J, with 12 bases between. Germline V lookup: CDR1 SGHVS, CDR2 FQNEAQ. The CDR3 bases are TGTGCCAGCAGTCAAGAAAGACTCACAGATACGCAGTATTTT. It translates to CASSQERLTDTQYF.

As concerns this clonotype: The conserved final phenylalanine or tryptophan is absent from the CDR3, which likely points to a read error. CDR3 nucleotide sequence: TGTGCCAGCAGCCCGGGACAGGGGGCCTCCGAGCAGTACGAC. Translated: CASSPGQGASEQYD. The chain recombines TRBV9 with TRBJ2-7; TRBD1 agrees at 12 bases. Germline-derived CDR1 and CDR2 are SGDLS and YYNGEE. The CDR3 has 14 residues. The V gene end was trimmed by 4 bases and the J gene end by 6 bases; junction bases not matched to a gene: 5.

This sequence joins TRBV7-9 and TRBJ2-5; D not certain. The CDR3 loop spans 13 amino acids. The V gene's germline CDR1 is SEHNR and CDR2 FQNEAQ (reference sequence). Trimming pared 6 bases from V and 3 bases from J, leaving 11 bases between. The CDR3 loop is CASRADPKETQYF. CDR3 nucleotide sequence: TGTGCCAGCAGAGCCGACCCTAAAGAGACCCAGTACTTC.

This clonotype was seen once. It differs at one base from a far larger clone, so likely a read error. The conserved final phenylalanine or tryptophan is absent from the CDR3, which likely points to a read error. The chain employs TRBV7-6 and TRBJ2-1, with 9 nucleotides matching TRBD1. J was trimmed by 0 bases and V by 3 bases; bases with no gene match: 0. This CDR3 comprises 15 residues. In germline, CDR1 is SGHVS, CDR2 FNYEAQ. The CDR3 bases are TGTGCCAGCAGCTTGGACAGGGGCTCCTACAATGAGCAGTTCCTC. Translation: CASSLDRGSYNEQFL.

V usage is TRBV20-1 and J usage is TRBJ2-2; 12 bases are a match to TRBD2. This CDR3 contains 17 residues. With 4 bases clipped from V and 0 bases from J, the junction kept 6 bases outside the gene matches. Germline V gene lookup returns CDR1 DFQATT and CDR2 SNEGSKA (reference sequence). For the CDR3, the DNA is TGCAGTGCTATCCCGACTAGCGGGGGCCCGAACACCGGGGAGCTGTTTTTT. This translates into CSAIPTSGGPNTGELFF.

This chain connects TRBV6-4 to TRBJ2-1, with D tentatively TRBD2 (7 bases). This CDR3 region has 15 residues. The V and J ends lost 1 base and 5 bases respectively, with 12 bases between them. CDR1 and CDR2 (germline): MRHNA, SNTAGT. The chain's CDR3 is CASSDWWGGNNEQFF. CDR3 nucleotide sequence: TGTGCCAGCAGTGACTGGTGGGGGGGCAACAATGAGCAGTTCTTC.